This TCR beta chain stems from a study of blood T cell repertoires in COVID-19. In the study overall: There were acute and convalescent COVID-19 samples, and they came from the United States, Italy and Spain. The cDNA or gDNA used as material had been derived from T cells, B-cell-depleted T cells, or PBMCs.

Original analysis: Estimated nucleated cell counts came from reference gene primer amplification. The method was immunoSEQ multiplex PCR; TCRdb's version includes in-frame clones alone and lacks a portion of them. That table is the source of V, J and clone size, and D and trimming were worked out from the DNA. The sample lists 99,000 or so clones, 80% to 90% occurring once. This clone was seen only once. The germline V gene encodes CDR1 SQVTM and CDR2 ANQGSEA. With V trimmed by 2 bases and J by 7 bases, 10 bases remained unmatched. The CDR3 contains 17 residues. The source is a man aged 50 to 60 with acute or convalescent COVID-19. The genes are TRBV29-1 and TRBJ2-1, with 14 positions matching TRBD2. The sequenced sample consisted of peripheral blood. The DNA for the CDR3 is TGCAGCGTTGAAAAGGTCCGACTAGCGGGAGGGTCTAATGAGCAGTTCTTC. Protein product: CSVEKVRLAGGSNEQFF.